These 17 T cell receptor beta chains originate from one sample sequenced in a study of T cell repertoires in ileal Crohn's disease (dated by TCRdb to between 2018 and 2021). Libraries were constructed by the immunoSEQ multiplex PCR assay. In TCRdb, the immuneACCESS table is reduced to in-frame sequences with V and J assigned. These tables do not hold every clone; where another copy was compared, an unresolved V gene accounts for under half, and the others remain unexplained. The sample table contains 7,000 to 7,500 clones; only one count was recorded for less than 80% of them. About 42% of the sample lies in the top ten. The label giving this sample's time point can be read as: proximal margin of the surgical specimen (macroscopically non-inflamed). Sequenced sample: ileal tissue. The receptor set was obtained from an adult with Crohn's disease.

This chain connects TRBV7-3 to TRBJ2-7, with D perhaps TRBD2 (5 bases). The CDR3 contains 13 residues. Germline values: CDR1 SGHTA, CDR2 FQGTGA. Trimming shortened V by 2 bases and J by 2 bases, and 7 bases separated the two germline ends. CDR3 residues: CASSLGRTYEQYF. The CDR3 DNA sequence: TGTGCCAGCAGCTTAGGGAGAACCTACGAGCAGTACTTC.

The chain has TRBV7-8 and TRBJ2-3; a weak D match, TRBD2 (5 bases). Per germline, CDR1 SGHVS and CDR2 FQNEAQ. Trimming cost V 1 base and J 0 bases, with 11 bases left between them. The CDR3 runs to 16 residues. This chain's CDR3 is CASSLVFGRSTDTQYF. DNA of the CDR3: TGTGCCAGCAGCTTAGTATTTGGGAGAAGCACAGATACGCAGTATTTT.

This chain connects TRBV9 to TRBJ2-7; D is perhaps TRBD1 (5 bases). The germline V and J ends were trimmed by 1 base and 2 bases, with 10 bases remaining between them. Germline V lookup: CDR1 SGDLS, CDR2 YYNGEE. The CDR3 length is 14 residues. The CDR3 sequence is CASSVTDIPYEQYF. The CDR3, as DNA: TGTGCCAGCAGCGTAACGGACATCCCCTACGAGCAGTACTTC.

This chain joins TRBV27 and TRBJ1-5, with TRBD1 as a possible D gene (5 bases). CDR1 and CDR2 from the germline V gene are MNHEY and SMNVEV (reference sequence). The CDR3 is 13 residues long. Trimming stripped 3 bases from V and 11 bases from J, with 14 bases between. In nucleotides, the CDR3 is TGTGCCAGCAGTTTCCAGGGTCGTACAGCCCAGCATTTT. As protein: CASSFQGRTAQHF.

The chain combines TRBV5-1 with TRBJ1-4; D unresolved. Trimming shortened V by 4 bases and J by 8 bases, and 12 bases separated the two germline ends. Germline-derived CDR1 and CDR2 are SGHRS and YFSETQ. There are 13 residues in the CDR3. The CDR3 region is CASSAGFGEKLFF. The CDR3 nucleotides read TGCGCCAGCAGCGCGGGGTTCGGAGAAAAACTGTTTTTT.

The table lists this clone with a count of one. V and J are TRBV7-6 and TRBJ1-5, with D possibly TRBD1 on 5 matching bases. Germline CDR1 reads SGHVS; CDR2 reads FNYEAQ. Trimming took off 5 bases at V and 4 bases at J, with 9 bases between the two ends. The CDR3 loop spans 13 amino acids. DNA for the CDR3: TGTGCCAGCAGCCCCAACAGGAATCAGCCCCAGCATTTT. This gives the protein CASSPNRNQPQHF.

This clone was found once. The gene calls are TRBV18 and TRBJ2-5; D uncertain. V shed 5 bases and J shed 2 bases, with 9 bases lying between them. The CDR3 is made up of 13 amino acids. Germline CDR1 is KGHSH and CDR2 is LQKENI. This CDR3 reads CASSFTVQETQYF. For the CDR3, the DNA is TGTGCCAGCTCATTTACTGTTCAAGAGACCCAGTACTTC.

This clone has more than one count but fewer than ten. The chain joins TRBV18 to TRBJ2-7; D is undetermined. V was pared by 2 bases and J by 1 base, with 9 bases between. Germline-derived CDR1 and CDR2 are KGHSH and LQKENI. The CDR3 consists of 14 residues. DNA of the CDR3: TGTGCCAGCTCACCAGGGGTGGGATCCTACGAGCAGTACTTC. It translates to CASSPGVGSYEQYF.

The CDR3 reads CASSPRASGQETQYF. DNA of the CDR3: TGTGCCAGCTCACCACGGGCTAGCGGTCAAGAGACCCAGTACTTC. The chain has TRBV18 and TRBJ2-5, with 7 bases lining up with TRBD2. This CDR3 spans 15 amino acids. Trimming removed 1 base from V and 2 bases from J; junction bases left unmatched: 4. Germline V lookup: CDR1 KGHSH, CDR2 LQKENI.

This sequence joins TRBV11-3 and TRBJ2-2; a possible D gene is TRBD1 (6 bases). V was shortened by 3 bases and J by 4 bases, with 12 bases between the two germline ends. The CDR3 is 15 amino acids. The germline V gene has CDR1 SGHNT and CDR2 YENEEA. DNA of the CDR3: TGTGCCAGCAGCTTTGACGGGACAACCACCGGGGAGCTGTTTTTT. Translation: CASSFDGTTTGELFF.

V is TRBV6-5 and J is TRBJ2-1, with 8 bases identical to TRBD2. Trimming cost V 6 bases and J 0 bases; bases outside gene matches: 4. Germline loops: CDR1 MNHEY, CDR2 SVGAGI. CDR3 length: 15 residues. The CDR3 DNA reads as TGTGCCAGCAGAATAAGCGGGGGCTCCTACAATGAGCAGTTCTTC. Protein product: CASRISGGSYNEQFF.

The CDR3 DNA is TGTGCCAGTAGTATCCCCCCTCCAGGGGGCTACGAGCAGTACTTC. Its protein is CASSIPPPGGYEQYF. The gene calls are TRBV19 and TRBJ2-7; 7 bases are shared with TRBD1. Germline V gene data show CDR1 as LNHDA and CDR2 as SQIVND (reference sequence). The junction had 8 bases not matched to a gene; V was cut back by 3 bases and J by 3 bases. This CDR3 is 15 amino acids long.

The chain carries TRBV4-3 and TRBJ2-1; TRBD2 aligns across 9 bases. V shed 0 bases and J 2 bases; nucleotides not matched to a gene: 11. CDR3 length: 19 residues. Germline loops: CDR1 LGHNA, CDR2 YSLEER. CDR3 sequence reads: CASSQDPPGTSLTYNEQFF. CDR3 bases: TGCGCCAGCAGCCAAGATCCCCCCGGGACTAGCCTAACCTACAATGAGCAGTTCTTC.

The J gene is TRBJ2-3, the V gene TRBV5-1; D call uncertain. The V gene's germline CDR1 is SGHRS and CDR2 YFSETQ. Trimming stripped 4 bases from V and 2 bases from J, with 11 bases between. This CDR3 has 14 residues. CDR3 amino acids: CASSQGRITDTQYF. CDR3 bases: TGCGCCAGCAGCCAAGGACGAATCACAGATACGCAGTATTTT.

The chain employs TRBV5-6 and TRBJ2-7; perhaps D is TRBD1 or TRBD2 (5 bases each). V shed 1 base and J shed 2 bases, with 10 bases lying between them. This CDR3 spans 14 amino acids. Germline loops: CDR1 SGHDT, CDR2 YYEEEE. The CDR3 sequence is CASSLKGPAYEQYF. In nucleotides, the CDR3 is TGTGCCAGCAGCTTGAAGGGACCCGCCTACGAGCAGTACTTC.

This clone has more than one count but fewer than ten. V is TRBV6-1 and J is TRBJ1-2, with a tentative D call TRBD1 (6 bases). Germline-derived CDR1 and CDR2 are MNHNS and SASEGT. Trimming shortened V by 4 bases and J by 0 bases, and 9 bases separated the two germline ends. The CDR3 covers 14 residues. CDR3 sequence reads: CASSGRGPNYGYTF. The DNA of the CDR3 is TGTGCCAGCAGTGGGCGGGGGCCTAACTATGGCTACACCTTC.

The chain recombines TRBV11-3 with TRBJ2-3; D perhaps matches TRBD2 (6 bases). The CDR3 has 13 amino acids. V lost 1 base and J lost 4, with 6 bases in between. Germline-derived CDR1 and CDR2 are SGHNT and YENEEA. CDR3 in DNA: TGTGCCAGCAGCTTAGCTAGCGCAGATACGCAGTATTTT. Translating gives CASSLASADTQYF.